One sample yielded the 2 T cell receptor beta chains listed below, sequenced in a study of cytotoxic CD8 clonotypes in ibrutinib-treated CLL. The table came from immunoSEQ multiplex PCR; TCRdb's copy has only in-frame clones and leaves some out. The table has over 250,000 clones, around 77% seen once; the top ten hold around 6%. The sample consisted of PBMCs, taken at disease progression, from a patient treated with ibrutinib. These receptors were collected from a human donor with chronic lymphocytic leukemia.

The rearrangement links TRBV5-1 to TRBJ2-5; no clear D. Germline CDR1 is SGHRS and CDR2 is YFSETQ. The CDR3 totals 16 residues. V gave up 3 bases and J gave up 5 bases, with 20 bases separating them. CDR3: CASSSLKSAARETQYF. DNA of the CDR3: TGCGCCAGCAGCTCACTTAAATCAGCTGCCAGGGAGACCCAGTACTTC.

This clone has at least ten counts. This chain uses TRBV4-1 with TRBJ2-7; no definite D call. V was cut by 1 base and J by 3 bases, with 7 bases left in between. Germline V lookup: CDR1 MGHRA, CDR2 YSYEKL. The CDR3 totals 13 residues. CDR3 amino acids: CASSQGAGYEQYF. CDR3 bases: TGCGCCAGCAGCCAAGGGGCCGGCTACGAGCAGTACTTC.